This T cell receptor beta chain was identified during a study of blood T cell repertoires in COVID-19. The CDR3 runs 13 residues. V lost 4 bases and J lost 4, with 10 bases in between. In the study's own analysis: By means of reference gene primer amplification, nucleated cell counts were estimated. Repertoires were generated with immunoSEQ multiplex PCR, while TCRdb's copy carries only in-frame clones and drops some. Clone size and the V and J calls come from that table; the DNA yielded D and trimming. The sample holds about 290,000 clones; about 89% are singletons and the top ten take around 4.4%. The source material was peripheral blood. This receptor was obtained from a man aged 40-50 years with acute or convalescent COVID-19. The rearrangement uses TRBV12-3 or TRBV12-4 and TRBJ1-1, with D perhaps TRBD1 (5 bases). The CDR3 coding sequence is TGTGCCAGCAGTTATGAAAGGGGCACTGAAGCTTTCTTT. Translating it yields CASSYERGTEAFF.